The 30 T cell receptor beta chains given below trace back to one sample, sequenced in a study of T cells expressing NK-cell markers. Reprocessing the 5' RACE reads, TCRdb reports a single entry for every CDR3 protein and omits DNA. The listing contains about 380,000 distinct CDR3 sequences. Sample: blood T cells: a sorted CD56 or NKG2C T cell subset, CD4+ or CD8+ T cells, or bulk PBMC T cells (not recorded which). Source of these receptors: a man aged 18-70 years in good health.

This chain uses TRBV12-3 or TRBV12-4 with TRBJ2-5; TCRdb returns TRBD1, unconfirmable since there is no DNA. The CDR3 sequence is 14 residues long. This CDR3 is CASRLQGVQETQYF.

The genes are TRBV7-8 and TRBJ2-5; without DNA, the TCRdb call of TRBD1 cannot be checked. The CDR3 spans 13 residues. Germline assignment: CDR1 SGHVS and CDR2 FQNEAQ. The CDR3 is CASRGRVRETQYF.

The CDR3 sequence: CASSISTGVMGEKLFF. This chain uses TRBV27 with TRBJ1-4; the TRBD1 assignment by TCRdb is unverifiable without DNA. This CDR3 contains 16 residues. From germline, CDR1 is MNHEY and CDR2 SMNVEV (reference sequence).

This chain joins TRBV19 and TRBJ2-2; TCRdb selects TRBD1, and the lack of DNA leaves this call unchecked. CDR3 length: 15 residues. CDR1 is LNHDA and CDR2 is SQIVND in the germline V gene (reference sequence). The CDR3 loop reads CASKADTTNTGELFF.

J is TRBJ2-2 and V is TRBV18; with no DNA, the TCRdb D assignment of TRBD1 cannot be verified. CDR1 KGHSH and CDR2 LQKENI come from the germline V gene. The CDR3 covers 18 residues. The CDR3: CASSPTDWTGVLSGELFF.

CDR3 sequence reads: CSVEGTGDYEQYF. The genes are TRBV29-1 and TRBJ2-7; as DNA is missing, the TRBD1 call by TCRdb cannot be tested. Germline CDR1 SQVTM, CDR2 ANQGSEA. The CDR3 is made up of 13 amino acids.

This rearrangement joins TRBV7-9 to TRBJ1-3; TCRdb's assignment of TRBD1 cannot be checked, as there is no DNA. The CDR3 is made up of 17 amino acids. Germline CDR1 and CDR2: SEHNR and FQNEAQ (reference sequence). CDR3 sequence: CASSLTRSTGAGNTIYF. Filled out from reference TRBV7-9 and TRBJ1-3, the complete variable domain reads DTGVSQNPRHKITKRGQNVTFRCDPISEHNRLYWYRQTLGQGPEFLTYFQNEAQLEKSRLLSDRFSAERPKGSFSTLEIQRTEQGDSAMYLCASSLTRSTGAGNTIYFGEGSWLTVV.

The chain has TRBV18 and TRBJ2-5; the TRBD2 assignment by TCRdb is unverifiable without DNA. Germline V gene data show CDR1 as KGHSH and CDR2 as LQKENI. CDR3 length equals 15 residues. The CDR3 protein is CASSYGQAGAETQYF.

The chain couples TRBV20-1 to TRBJ2-5; TCRdb returns TRBD2, unconfirmable since there is no DNA. The CDR3 is made up of 16 amino acids. Germline CDR1 is DFQATT and CDR2 is SNEGSKA (reference sequence). The CDR3 loop is CSARDPQRGPQETQYF.

J is TRBJ2-7 and V is TRBV2. Germline V lookup: CDR1 SNHLY, CDR2 FYNNEI. The CDR3 has 14 residues. The CDR3 spells CASIRRPASYEQYF.

The chain uses TRBV6-2 or TRBV6-3 and TRBJ2-1; the D call of TRBD1 rests on TCRdb alone, since no DNA is present to check it. CDR1 is MNHEY and CDR2 is SVGEGT in the germline V gene. The CDR3 consists of 16 residues. This CDR3 is CASSTTGGVSYNEQFF.

The chain uses TRBV28 and TRBJ1-2; the D call of TRBD1 rests on TCRdb alone, since no DNA is present to check it. Per the germline V gene, CDR1 is MDHEN and CDR2 is SYDVKM. The CDR3 is 14 amino acids. This CDR3 reads CGTNEGVSDYGYTF.

V usage is TRBV7-7 and J usage is TRBJ2-3; there is no DNA to check the TCRdb D call of TRBD2. CDR1 is SSHAT, CDR2 FNYEAQ, per germline (reference sequence). The CDR3 is 15 residues long. The CDR3: CASSFGTERGRTQYF.

The genes are TRBV18 and TRBJ1-2; TCRdb's assignment of TRBD1 cannot be checked, as there is no DNA. The germline CDR1 and CDR2 sequences are KGHSH and LQKENI. The CDR3 spans 15 residues. CDR3 in amino acids: CASSRNRDAIYGYTF.

The J gene is TRBJ2-3, the V gene TRBV7-3. Looked up from germline, CDR1 is SGHTA and CDR2 is FQGTGA. This CDR3 is 14 amino acids long. This CDR3 reads CASSTSSSTDTQYF.

This chain uses TRBV10-3 with TRBJ2-5; TCRdb picks TRBD1, but there is no DNA to check that call. The CDR3 spans 14 residues. CDR1 is ENHRY, CDR2 SYGVKD, per germline. CDR3 loop: CAVSHGTGEETQYF.

The chain combines TRBV29-1 with TRBJ2-7. This CDR3 contains 14 residues. CDR1 and CDR2 from the germline V gene are SQVTM and ANQGSEA. CDR3 residues: CSVEDTAFSYEQYF.

The CDR3 spells CAIRAGQSPQETQYF. The chain uses TRBV10-3 and TRBJ2-5; absent DNA, TCRdb's TRBD1 call cannot be checked. This CDR3 has 15 amino acids. Germline assignment: CDR1 ENHRY and CDR2 SYGVKD.

V and J are TRBV2 and TRBJ1-4; no DNA is available, so the TRBD1 call from TCRdb remains unchecked. The CDR3 sequence is 17 residues long. CDR1 SNHLY and CDR2 FYNNEI come from the germline V gene. The CDR3 is CASRTNRGFKLGEKLFF.

The chain combines TRBV20-1 with TRBJ2-1; as DNA is missing, the TRBD1 call by TCRdb cannot be tested. Germline-derived CDR1 and CDR2 are DFQATT and SNEGSKA (reference sequence). This CDR3 has 13 amino acids. The CDR3: CSARGDRTNEQFF.

The chain is built from TRBV2 and TRBJ2-1; TCRdb designates TRBD1, a call that cannot be tested without DNA. This CDR3 is 13 amino acids long. Germline V gene lookup returns CDR1 SNHLY and CDR2 FYNNEI. CDR3 in amino acids: CARRQGAWNEQFF. The whole variable domain, remainder taken from reference TRBV2 and TRBJ2-1, is EPEVTQTPSHQVTQMGQEVILRCVPISNHLYFYWYRQILGQKVEFLVSFYNNEISEKSEIFDDQFSVERPDGSNFTLKIRSTKLEDSAMYFCARRQGAWNEQFFGPGTRLTVL.

The chain recombines TRBV21-1 with TRBJ2-3; TCRdb selects TRBD1, and the lack of DNA leaves this call unchecked. TRBV21-1 represents a pseudogene. The CDR3 contains 17 residues. The CDR3 loop is CASSPHGGGSSTDTQYF.

The J gene is TRBJ1-1, the V gene TRBV20-1; TCRdb lists TRBD1, though no DNA is available to test this call. CDR3 length equals 17 residues. Germline loops: CDR1 DFQATT, CDR2 SNEGSKA (reference sequence). The CDR3 reads CSANRRLPDRGDTEAFF.

The rearrangement links TRBV12-3 or TRBV12-4 to TRBJ1-2; without DNA, the TCRdb call of TRBD1 cannot be checked. This CDR3 is built from 14 residues. Here the CDR3 reads CASSQKQGVDGYTF.

The genes are TRBV20-1 and TRBJ1-6. Germline loops: CDR1 DFQATT, CDR2 SNEGSKA (reference sequence). There are 13 residues in the CDR3. The CDR3 here is CSARDSYNSPLHF.

The V and J genes are TRBV12-3 or TRBV12-4 and TRBJ2-7; TCRdb outputs TRBD1, but without DNA this stays unchecked. This CDR3 region has 17 residues. This CDR3 reads CASRPYRDIERGNEQYF.

The chain carries TRBV7-4 and TRBJ1-5. The CDR3 covers 16 residues. Germline lookup yields CDR1 SGHVT and CDR2 SQSDAQ. CDR3 region: CASSRGGETCNQPQHF.

The V gene is TRBV12-5, the J gene TRBJ2-7; TCRdb selects TRBD2, and the lack of DNA leaves this call unchecked. The CDR3 contains 15 residues. Germline V CDR1 and CDR2: LGHNT, FRNRAP. The CDR3 reads CASGPPVSGRYEQYF. The full variable domain, rest sourced from reference TRBV12-5 and TRBJ2-7, is DARVTQTPRHKVTEMGQEVTMRCQPILGHNTVFWYRQTMMQGLELLAYFRNRAPLDDSGMPKDRFSAEMPDATLATLKIQPSEPRDSAVYFCASGPPVSGRYEQYFGPGTRLTVT.

The V call is TRBV2, the J call TRBJ2-2; TCRdb's assignment of TRBD2 cannot be checked, as there is no DNA. The CDR3 length is 16 residues. Germline V gene data show CDR1 as SNHLY and CDR2 as FYNNEI. This chain's CDR3 is CASSEAGTRNTGELFF. The whole variable domain, remainder taken from reference TRBV2 and TRBJ2-2, is EPEVTQTPSHQVTQMGQEVILRCVPISNHLYFYWYRQILGQKVEFLVSFYNNEISEKSEIFDDQFSVERPDGSNFTLKIRSTKLEDSAMYFCASSEAGTRNTGELFFGEGSRLTVL.

This sequence joins TRBV11-2 and TRBJ2-5; the D call from TCRdb, TRBD1, cannot be confirmed without DNA. Per germline, CDR1 SGHAT and CDR2 FQNNGV. The CDR3 covers 13 residues. The CDR3 loop is CASSPGASETQYF.